The entry below gives a single T cell receptor (beta chain) sequence along with its context. Antigen specificity is unknown. Alongside a J-beta primer mix, a sample-barcoded 5' primer served in a second PCR lasting roughly 6 to 12 cycles. The authors tagged each cDNA molecule using a template-switch adaptor with 12 random nucleotides. MiXCR was run by TCRdb on the 5' RACE reads, yielding one entry per CDR3 protein. The table includes about 1.8 million distinct CDR3 sequences, around 50% detected once. This sample stems from a study of blood T cells in healthy people across ages. Turning to the study itself: Template switching retrieved approximately one barcoded beta molecule for each two T cells. Study results and caveats: There were more naive CD4+ cells and higher diversity in long-lived donors than in aged donors.

Trimming stripped 1 base from V and 4 bases from J, with 7 bases between. The CDR3 contains 13 residues. Germline V CDR1 and CDR2: SGHDN, FVKESK. Each sample had at least 6.5 million PBMCs isolated. The sequenced material came from blood. The sequence was obtained from a woman between 35 and 50 years old in good health. The gene calls are TRBV14 and TRBJ1-2; no firm D call. CDR3 in DNA: TGTGCCAGCAGCCAAGTCGGAATCTATGGCTACACCTTC. This encodes CASSQVGIYGYTF.